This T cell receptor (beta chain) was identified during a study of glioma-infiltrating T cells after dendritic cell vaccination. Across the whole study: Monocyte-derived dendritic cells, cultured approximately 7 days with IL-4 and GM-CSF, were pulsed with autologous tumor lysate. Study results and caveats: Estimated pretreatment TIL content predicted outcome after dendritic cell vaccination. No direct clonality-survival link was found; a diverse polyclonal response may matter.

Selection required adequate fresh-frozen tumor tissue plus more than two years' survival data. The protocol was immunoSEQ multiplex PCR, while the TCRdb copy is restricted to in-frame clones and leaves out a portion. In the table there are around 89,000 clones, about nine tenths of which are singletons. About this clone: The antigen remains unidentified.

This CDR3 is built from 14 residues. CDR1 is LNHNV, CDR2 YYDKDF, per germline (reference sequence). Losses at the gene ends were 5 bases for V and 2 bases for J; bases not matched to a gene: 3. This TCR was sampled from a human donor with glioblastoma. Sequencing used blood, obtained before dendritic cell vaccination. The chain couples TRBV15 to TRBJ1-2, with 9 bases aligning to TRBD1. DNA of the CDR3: TGTGCCACCAGCGGAGGGACAGGGAACTATGGCTACACCTTC. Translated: CATSGGTGNYGYTF.